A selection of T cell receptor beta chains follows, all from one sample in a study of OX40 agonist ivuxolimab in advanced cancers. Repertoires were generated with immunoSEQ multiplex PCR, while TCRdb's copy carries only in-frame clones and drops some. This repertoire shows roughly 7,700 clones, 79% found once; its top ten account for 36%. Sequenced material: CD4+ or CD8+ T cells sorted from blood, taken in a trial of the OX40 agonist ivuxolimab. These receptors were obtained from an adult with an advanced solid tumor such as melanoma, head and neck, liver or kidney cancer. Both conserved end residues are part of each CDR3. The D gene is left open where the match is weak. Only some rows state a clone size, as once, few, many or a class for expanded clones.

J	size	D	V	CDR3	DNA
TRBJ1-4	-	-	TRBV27	CASSPLGEKLFF	TGTGCCAGCAGTCCGCTCGGGGAAAAACTGTTTTTT
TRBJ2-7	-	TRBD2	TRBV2	CASRASSGRSYEQYF	TGTGCCAGCAGGGCTTCTAGCGGGAGGTCCTACGAGCAGTACTTC
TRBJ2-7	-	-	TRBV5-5	CASSRHSGRLSSYEQYF	TGTGCCAGCAGCCGTCACTCAGGGAGGCTCAGCTCCTACGAGCAGTACTTC
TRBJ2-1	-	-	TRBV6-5	CASSYSNEQFF	TGTGCCAGCAGTTACTCGAATGAGCAGTTCTTC
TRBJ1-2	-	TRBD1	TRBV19	CASSPGQAIRGYTF	TGTGCCAGTAGTCCCGGACAGGCGATTCGTGGCTACACCTTC
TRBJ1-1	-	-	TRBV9	CASSVEKNTEAFF	TGTGCCAGCAGCGTAGAGAAGAACACTGAAGCTTTCTTT
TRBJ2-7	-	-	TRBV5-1	CASSFAQEQYF	TGCGCCAGCAGCTTTGCTCAAGAGCAGTACTTC
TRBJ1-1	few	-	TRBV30	CACSTGGNTEAFF	TGTGCCTGTTCGACAGGAGGGAACACTGAAGCTTTCTTT
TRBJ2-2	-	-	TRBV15	CATSRDGYGDTGELFF	TGTGCCACCAGCAGAGATGGGTACGGGGACACCGGGGAGCTGTTTTTT
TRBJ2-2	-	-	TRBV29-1	CSVGTGELFF	TGCAGCGTCGGGACCGGGGAGCTGTTTTTT
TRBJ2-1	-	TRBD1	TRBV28	CASSSRDREYNEQFF	TGTGCCAGCAGTTCCCGGGACAGGGAATACAATGAGCAGTTCTTC
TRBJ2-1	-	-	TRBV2	CASSEHTGLAGDEQFF	TGTGCCAGCAGCGAACACACAGGGTTGGCGGGCGATGAGCAGTTCTTC
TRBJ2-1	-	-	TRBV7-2	CASSAGNYNEQFF	TGTGCCAGCAGCGCCGGGAATTACAATGAGCAGTTCTTC
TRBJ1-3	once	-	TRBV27	CACKGRGNTIYF	TGTGCCTGTAAAGGCAGGGGAAACACCATATATTTT
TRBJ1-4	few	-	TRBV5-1	CASSLIGVAELFF	TGCGCCAGCAGCTTGATAGGGGTTGCGGAACTGTTTTTT
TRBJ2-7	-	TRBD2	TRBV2	CASSRDYSYEQYF	TGTGCCAGCAGCCGGGACTACTCCTACGAGCAGTACTTC
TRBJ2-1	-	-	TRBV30	CAWSMEGLNEQFF	TGTGCCTGGAGTATGGAGGGTCTCAATGAGCAGTTCTTC
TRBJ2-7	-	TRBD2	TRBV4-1	CASSQTSGGIYEQYF	TGCGCCAGCAGCCAGACTAGCGGGGGGATCTACGAGCAGTACTTC
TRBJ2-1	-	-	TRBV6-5	CASSYSGTNYNEQFF	TGTGCCAGCAGTTATTCCGGGACGAACTACAATGAGCAGTTCTTC
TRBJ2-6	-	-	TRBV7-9	CASSLEYSGANVLTF	TGTGCCAGCAGCTTGGAGTACTCTGGGGCCAACGTCCTGACTTTC
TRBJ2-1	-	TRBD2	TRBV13	CASSLIAGDEQFF	TGTGCCAGCAGCTTAATAGCGGGAGATGAGCAGTTCTTC
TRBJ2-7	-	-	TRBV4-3	CASSPGAGEGYEQYF	TGCGCCAGCAGCCCAGGGGCGGGAGAAGGTTACGAGCAGTACTTC
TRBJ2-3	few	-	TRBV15	CATSRGRADTDTQYF	TGTGCCACCAGCAGAGGAAGGGCAGATACAGATACGCAGTATTTT
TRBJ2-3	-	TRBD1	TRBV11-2	CASSPGTASTDTQYF	TGTGCCAGCAGCCCCGGGACAGCTAGCACAGATACGCAGTATTTT
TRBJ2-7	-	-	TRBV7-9	CASSLLSLYEQYF	TGTGCCAGCAGCTTACTGTCCTTATACGAGCAGTACTTC
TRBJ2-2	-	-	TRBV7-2	CASSFSWNTGELFF	TGTGCCAGCAGCTTTAGTTGGAACACCGGGGAGCTGTTTTTT
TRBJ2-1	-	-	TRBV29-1	CSVVFGPEQFF	TGCAGCGTTGTCTTCGGTCCTGAGCAGTTCTTC
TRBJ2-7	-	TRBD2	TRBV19	CASSISGSTYEQYF	TGTGCCAGTAGCATTAGCGGGAGCACCTACGAGCAGTACTTC
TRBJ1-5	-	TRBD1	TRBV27	CASSSGTGVFGNQPQHF	TGTGCCAGCAGTTCCGGGACAGGGGTATTCGGGAATCAGCCCCAGCATTTT
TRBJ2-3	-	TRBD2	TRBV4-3	CASSPSVAGEGDTQYF	TGCGCCAGCAGCCCCTCGGTGGCGGGGGAGGGAGATACGCAGTATTTT
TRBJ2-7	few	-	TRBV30	CAWSVSGNYEQYF	TGTGCCTGGAGTGTATCAGGAAACTACGAGCAGTACTTC
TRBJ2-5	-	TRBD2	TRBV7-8	CASSLRRWVAGLQETQYF	TGTGCCAGCAGCTTAAGGAGATGGGTAGCGGGACTCCAAGAGACCCAGTACTTC
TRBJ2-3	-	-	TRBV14	CASSPHTSDTQYF	TGTGCCAGCAGCCCCCATACATCTGATACGCAGTATTTT
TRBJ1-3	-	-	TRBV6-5	CASSHGQGGNTIYF	TGTGCCAGCAGCCACGGGCAGGGAGGAAACACCATATATTTT
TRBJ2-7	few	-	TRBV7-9	CASSPRDSTYEQYF	TGTGCCAGCAGCCCTCGGGACTCTACCTACGAGCAGTACTTC
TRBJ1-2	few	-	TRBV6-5	CASSSLGGGYGYTF	TGTGCCAGCAGTTCTCTCGGGGGCGGCTATGGCTACACCTTC
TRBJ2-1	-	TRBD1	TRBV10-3	CAVTGVRGEQFF	TGTGCCGTCACAGGGGTTCGGGGTGAGCAGTTCTTC
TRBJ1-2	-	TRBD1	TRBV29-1	CSVSPQGALGYTF	TGCAGCGTATCGCCTCAGGGGGCATTAGGCTACACCTTC
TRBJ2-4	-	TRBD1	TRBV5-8	CASSLRTGYNIQYF	TGTGCCAGCAGCTTGAGGACAGGGTACAACATTCAGTACTTC
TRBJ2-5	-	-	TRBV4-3	CASRPEATQYF	TGCGCCAGCAGACCCGAGGCGACCCAGTACTTC
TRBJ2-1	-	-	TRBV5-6	CASSPGDNEQFF	TGTGCCAGCAGCCCTGGGGACAATGAGCAGTTCTTC
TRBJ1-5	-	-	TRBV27	CASREGAYGNQPQHF	TGTGCCAGCAGGGAAGGGGCTTATGGCAATCAGCCCCAGCATTTT
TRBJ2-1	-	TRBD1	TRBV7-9	CASSLLTGGRNEQFF	TGCGCCAGCAGCCTTCTGACAGGGGGAAGGAATGAGCAGTTCTTC
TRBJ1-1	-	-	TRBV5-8	CASSKVGEAFF	TGTGCCAGCAGCAAGGTGGGTGAAGCTTTCTTT
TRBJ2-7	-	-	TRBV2	CAASEGPSYEQYF	TGTGCCGCCTCAGAGGGTCCCTCCTACGAGCAGTACTTC
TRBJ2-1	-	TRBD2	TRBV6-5	CASNLRGRADEQFF	TGTGCCAGCAACTTACGGGGGAGGGCGGATGAGCAGTTCTTC
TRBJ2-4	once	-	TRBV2	CASRDYVNIQYF	TGTGCCAGCAGAGATTATGTTAACATTCAGTACTTC
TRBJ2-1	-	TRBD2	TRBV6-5	CASSPTSGVYNEQFF	TGTGCCAGCAGCCCTACTAGCGGAGTCTACAATGAGCAGTTCTTC
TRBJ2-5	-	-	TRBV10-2	CASLGSGETQYF	TGCGCCAGCTTGGGTTCCGGGGAGACCCAGTACTTC
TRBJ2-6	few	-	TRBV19	CASSIGGPGANVLTF	TGTGCCAGTAGTATAGGTGGACCTGGGGCCAACGTCCTGACTTTC
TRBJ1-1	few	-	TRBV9	CASSVGGSYPDTEAFF	TGTGCCAGCAGCGTAGGGGGTTCCTATCCGGACACTGAAGCTTTCTTT